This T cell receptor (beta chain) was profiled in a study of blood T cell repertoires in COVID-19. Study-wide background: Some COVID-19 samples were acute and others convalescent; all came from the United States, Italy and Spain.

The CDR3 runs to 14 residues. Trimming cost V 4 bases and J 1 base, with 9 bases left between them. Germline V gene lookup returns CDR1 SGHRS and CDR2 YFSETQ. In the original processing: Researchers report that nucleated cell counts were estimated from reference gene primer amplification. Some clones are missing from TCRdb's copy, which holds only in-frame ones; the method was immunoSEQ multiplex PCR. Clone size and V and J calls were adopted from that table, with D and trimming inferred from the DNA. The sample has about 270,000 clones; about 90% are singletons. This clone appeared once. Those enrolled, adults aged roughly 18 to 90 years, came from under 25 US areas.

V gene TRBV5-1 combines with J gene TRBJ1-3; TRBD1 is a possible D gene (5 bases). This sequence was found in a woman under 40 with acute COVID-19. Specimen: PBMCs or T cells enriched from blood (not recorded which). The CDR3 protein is CASSPQGSGNTIYF. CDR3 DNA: TGCGCCAGCAGCCCCCAGGGTTCTGGAAACACCATATATTTT. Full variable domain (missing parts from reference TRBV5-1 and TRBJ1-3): KAGVTQTPRYLIKTRGQQVTLSCSPISGHRSVSWYQQTPGQGLQFLFEYFSETQRNKGNFPGRFSGRQFSNSRSEMNVSTLELGDSALYLCASSPQGSGNTIYFGEGSWLTVV.